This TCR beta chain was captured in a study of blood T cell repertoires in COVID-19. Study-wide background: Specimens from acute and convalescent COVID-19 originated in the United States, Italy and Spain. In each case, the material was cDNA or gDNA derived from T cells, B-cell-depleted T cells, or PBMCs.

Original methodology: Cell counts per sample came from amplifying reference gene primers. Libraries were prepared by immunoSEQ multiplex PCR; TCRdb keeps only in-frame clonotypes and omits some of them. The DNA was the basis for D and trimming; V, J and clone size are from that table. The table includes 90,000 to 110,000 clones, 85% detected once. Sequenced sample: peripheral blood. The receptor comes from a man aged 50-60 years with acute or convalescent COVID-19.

CDR3 amino acids: CASSPAVVFGVADTQYF. The CDR3 DNA reads TGTGCCAGCAGCCCGGCGGTAGTATTCGGGGTGGCAGATACGCAGTATTTT. The V call is TRBV4-2, the J call TRBJ2-3, with D possibly being TRBD2 (5 bases). The germline gives CDR1 LGHNA, CDR2 YNFKEQ. The CDR3 loop spans 17 amino acids. The V end was cut by 4 bases, the J end by 4 bases, with 21 bases between.